Listed below are T cell receptor beta chains from one sample, sequenced in a study of T cell responses to AZD1222 COVID-19 vaccine. Assay: immunoSEQ multiplex PCR; the TCRdb copy retains only in-frame clones and omits some. The data hold over 80,000 clones, with approximately 89% observed a single time. The starting material was peripheral blood, obtained 28 days after the second AZD1222 dose. The receptors were sampled from an adult who received the AZD1222 COVID-19 vaccine. Each CDR3 is given with its conserved first and last residue. A D gene is named only where the DNA matches it firmly. Clone size is not always given. Where it is, it says once, few, many or a class for expanded clones.

TRBV7-2	TRBJ1-3	NA	TRBD1	TGTGCCAGCAGCAGGGACAGGTCCTCTGGAAACACCATATATTTT	CASSRDRSSGNTIYF
TRBV21-1	TRBJ1-5	NA	NA	TGTGCCAGCAGCAAAGGAGGCCTTCAGCCCCAGCATTTT	CASSKGGLQPQHF
TRBV28	TRBJ1-4	NA	NA	TGTGCCAGCAAGTCGTTAACAGATGGTGAAAAACTGTTTTTT	CASKSLTDGEKLFF
TRBV10-3	TRBJ1-1	once	NA	TGTGCCATCAGGAGGGACGGGTCCGGCCTGAACACTGAAGCTTTCTTT	CAIRRDGSGLNTEAFF
TRBV10-2	TRBJ1-3	NA	TRBD1	TGCGCCAGCAGTGGACAGGGGGGAGGAAACACCATATATTTT	CASSGQGGGNTIYF
TRBV28	TRBJ1-1	NA	NA	TGTGCCAGCGGGTGGGTCACTGAAGCTTTCTTT	CASGWVTEAFF
TRBV4-1	TRBJ2-3	NA	TRBD1	TGCGCCAGCAGGGGGACAGTTAGAGGAGATACGCAGTATTTT	CASRGTVRGDTQYF
TRBV3-1/TRBV3-2	TRBJ2-5	NA	TRBD2	TGTGCCAGCAGCCAAGCCCTAAGCGGGAGAGTCGAGACCCAGTACTTC	CASSQALSGRVETQYF
TRBV24-1	TRBJ1-2	once	NA	TGTGCCACCAGTGTCCTAGACAGGATCTATGGCTACACCTTC	CATSVLDRIYGYTF
TRBV10-2	TRBJ2-7	NA	TRBD2	TGCGCCAGCAGTTCTAGCGGGAGGGCCTACGAGCAGTACTTC	CASSSSGRAYEQYF
TRBV19	TRBJ1-1	NA	TRBD1	TGTGCCAGTAGTAGAACAGGGGGCCTGGGCACTGAAGCTTTCTTT	CASSRTGGLGTEAFF
TRBV11-3	TRBJ2-1	NA	NA	TGTGCCAGCACCAAGAAGGAGGACAATGAGCAGTTCTTC	CASTKKEDNEQFF
TRBV28	TRBJ1-5	once	NA	TGTGCCAGCAGTTTACAGGGTAGTGGGGCAAATCAGCCCCAGCATTTT	CASSLQGSGANQPQHF
TRBV19	TRBJ2-7	NA	TRBD2	TGTGCCAGTAGTAAAACCGGGACTAGCGGGACCTTCTGGGAGCAGTACTTC	CASSKTGTSGTFWEQYF
TRBV5-1	TRBJ1-2	few	TRBD1	TGCGCCAGCAGCGAAGACAGGGCAGGAGGCTACACCTTC	CASSEDRAGGYTF